The 22 T cell receptor beta chains below come from one sample, sequenced in a study of blood T cells in healthy people across ages. Using a J-beta primer mix together with a sample-barcoded 5' primer, a second PCR was run for roughly 7 to 12 cycles. TCRdb independently ran MiXCR on the 5' RACE reads; one entry per CDR3 protein. Here the sample spans about 500,000 distinct CDR3 sequences, 24% being singletons. These data were also reused for a study on T cells of mothers and their children.

The sample consisted of blood. These receptors all come from a boy between 5 and 17 years old in good health.

This clonotype was found a few times. The rearrangement joins TRBV6-2 or TRBV6-3 to TRBJ1-1; 9 bases match TRBD1. Trimming cost V 7 bases and J 6 bases; bases outside gene matches: 6. The CDR3 covers 13 residues. CDR1 is MNHEY, CDR2 SVGEGT, per germline. Here the CDR3 reads CASNLQGAAEAFF. The CDR3 DNA is TGTGCCAGCAATCTACAGGGGGCGGCTGAAGCTTTCTTT.

The genes are TRBV12-3 or TRBV12-4 and TRBJ2-3; 11 bases map to TRBD1. The V gene end was trimmed by 4 bases and the J gene end by 1 base; junction bases not matched to a gene: 13. This CDR3 has 19 amino acids. CDR3 region: CASSSGDRGSSMGTDTQYF. CDR3 DNA: TGTGCCAGCAGTTCCGGGGACAGGGGGTCATCAATGGGCACAGATACGCAGTATTTT.

Many counts were recorded for this clonotype. This chain joins TRBV28 and TRBJ2-7; TRBD2 matches 13 bases. The CDR3 runs 16 residues. Per germline, CDR1 MDHEN and CDR2 SYDVKM. V shed 1 base, J shed 6 bases, and the junction held 6 bases outside the gene matches. CDR3 residues: CASSLSTSGRFGEQYF. Here the CDR3 DNA reads TGTGCCAGCAGTTTATCGACTAGCGGGAGGTTCGGCGAGCAGTACTTC.

V is TRBV6-5 and J is TRBJ1-6, with 10 bases that match TRBD1. CDR3 length: 15 residues. Per germline, CDR1 MNHEY and CDR2 SVGAGI. The V segment lost 5 bases and the J segment 11 bases; nucleotides outside the gene matches: 9. The CDR3 loop is CASSPTGTGEPPLHF. DNA of the CDR3: TGTGCCAGCAGTCCAACCGGGACAGGGGAACCACCCCTCCACTTT.

This clonotype occurred many times. This chain links TRBV7-2 with TRBJ2-7; 9 bases line up with TRBD1. CDR1 and CDR2 (germline): SGHTA, FQGNSA. The J segment lost 6 bases and the V segment lost 2 bases, leaving 5 bases of the junction unmatched. The CDR3 runs 14 residues. The CDR3 DNA reads TGTGCCAGCAGCTTATACGGGGACAGGGCCGAGCAGTACTTC. It translates to CASSLYGDRAEQYF.

This clonotype was counted ten times or more. This chain links TRBV13 with TRBJ2-1; D gene ambiguous. Germline V gives CDR1 PRHDT, CDR2 FYEKMQ (reference sequence). V was cut by 5 bases and J by 0 bases, with 5 bases left in between. This CDR3 is built from 13 residues. CDR3 in DNA: TGTGCCAGCAGCCAGCGCTCCTACAATGAGCAGTTCTTC. Translated: CASSQRSYNEQFF.

This clonotype was observed many times. The chain has TRBV13 and TRBJ2-5; D may be TRBD2 (6 bases). Trimming stripped 1 base from V and 1 base from J, with 10 bases between. Germline loops: CDR1 PRHDT, CDR2 FYEKMQ (reference sequence). This CDR3 has 15 residues. DNA for the CDR3: TGTGCCAGCAGCTTAGCCCGGGGACTCCAAGAGACCCAGTACTTC. Encoded protein: CASSLARGLQETQYF.

This clonotype came up many times. This sequence joins TRBV5-1 and TRBJ2-2; D assignment may be TRBD1 or TRBD2 (5 bases each). Germline CDR1 is SGHRS and CDR2 is YFSETQ. CDR3 length equals 15 residues. Between the trimmed V and J ends, which lost 2 bases and 0 bases, there was a span of 8 bases. CDR3 sequence (DNA): TGCGCCAGCAGCTTAGAGGGGACGAACACCGGGGAGCTGTTTTTT. It translates to CASSLEGTNTGELFF.

In this sample, this clonotype turned up a few times. The chain couples TRBV29-1 to TRBJ2-3, with 7 positions matching TRBD1. Per the germline V gene, CDR1 is SQVTM and CDR2 is ANQGSEA. The CDR3 extends over 13 amino acids. Unmatched junction bases numbered 3, after V lost 4 bases and J lost 2 bases. The CDR3 bases are TGCAGCGTTGGTGACAGGGTCACAGATACGCAGTATTTT. Its protein is CSVGDRVTDTQYF.

This clonotype has a handful of counts. This sequence joins TRBV5-1 and TRBJ1-2; maybe TRBD1 (5 bases). Germline-derived CDR1 and CDR2 are SGHRS and YFSETQ. This CDR3 comprises 15 residues. Trimming stripped 0 bases from V and 4 bases from J, with 13 bases between. CDR3 DNA sequence: TGCGCCAGCAGCTTGGCAGAATCAAGGGGCTATGGCTACACCTTC. This encodes CASSLAESRGYGYTF.

The rearrangement uses TRBV7-6 and TRBJ2-3; D not resolved. V shed 1 base and J shed 2 bases, with 10 bases lying between them. The CDR3 spans 15 residues. Germline CDR1 is SGHVS and CDR2 is FNYEAQ. The DNA for the CDR3 is TGTGCCAGCAGCTTAGTCCAGGAACTCACAGATACGCAGTATTTT. This translates into CASSLVQELTDTQYF.

This clonotype was seen more than once but under ten times. The chain uses TRBV5-6 and TRBJ1-1; no clear D. CDR3 length: 12 amino acids. Trimming removed 4 bases at V and 11 bases at J, with 15 bases between. Germline assignment: CDR1 SGHDT and CDR2 YYEEEE. The CDR3 bases are TGTGCCAGCAGCCTTGCTTTCTCTTCCGCTTTCTTT. Its protein is CASSLAFSSAFF. Full variable domain (remainder filled in from reference TRBV5-6 and TRBJ1-1): DAGVTQSPTHLIKTRGQQVTLRCSPKSGHDTVSWYQQALGQGPQFIFQYYEEEERQRGNFPDRFSGHQFPNYSSELNVNALLLGDSALYLCASSLAFSSAFFGQGTRLTVV.

This clonotype was counted at least ten times. This rearrangement joins TRBV2 to TRBJ1-4, with 8 bases matching TRBD1. The V gene's germline CDR1 is SNHLY and CDR2 FYNNEI. The J segment lost 5 bases and the V segment lost 4 bases, leaving 3 bases of the junction unmatched. The CDR3 runs to 14 residues. The CDR3 sequence is CASSVQGANEKLFF. CDR3 sequence (DNA): TGTGCCAGCAGTGTCCAGGGGGCAAATGAAAAACTGTTTTTT.

This clonotype was seen only a few times. The chain recombines TRBV3-1 with TRBJ1-3; D not resolved. Deletions cut 2 bases from V and 7 bases from J, with 6 bases between. The CDR3 length is 12 residues. Per the germline V gene, CDR1 is LGHDT and CDR2 is YNNKEL (reference sequence). The CDR3 DNA is TGTGCCAGCAGCCAACAGAAGAACACCATATATTTT. It yields the protein CASSQQKNTIYF.

The chain has TRBV7-3 and TRBJ2-2; 9 nucleotides agree with TRBD1. The CDR3 sequence is 15 residues long. Germline loops: CDR1 SGHTA, CDR2 FQGTGA. J gave up 6 bases and V 5 bases, and 7 bases lay outside the gene matches. As DNA, the CDR3 is TGTGCCAGCAGCCGGACAGGGGCGTTCCCCGGGGAGCTGTTTTTT. Protein sequence: CASSRTGAFPGELFF.

This clonotype has just a few counts. The chain has TRBV28 and TRBJ1-1, with D possibly matching TRBD1 (6 bases). V dropped 7 bases and J dropped 2 bases, with 17 bases sitting between them. The CDR3 is 15 amino acids. Germline V gene data show CDR1 as MDHEN and CDR2 as SYDVKM. This CDR3 reads CASKGSGALNTEAFF. CDR3 nucleotide sequence: TGTGCCAGCAAGGGTTCGGGGGCGCTTAACACTGAAGCTTTCTTT.

The chain is built from TRBV29-1 and TRBJ2-3; TRBD1 is a possible D gene (6 bases). CDR1 SQVTM and CDR2 ANQGSEA come from the germline V gene. The CDR3 loop spans 12 amino acids. V lost 5 bases and J 4 bases, leaving 10 bases between the germline ends. The CDR3 DNA follows: TGCAGCGTTAACCAGGGGCCAGATACGCAGTATTTT. It is translated as CSVNQGPDTQYF.

The V call is TRBV24-1, the J call TRBJ2-1; TRBD2 might be the D (6 bases). Between the trimmed V and J ends, which lost 4 bases and 8 bases, there was a span of 20 bases. CDR1 is KGHDR and CDR2 is SFDVKD in the germline V gene. This CDR3 region has 16 residues. The CDR3 is CATSDRTGTRDHEQFF. In DNA, the CDR3 is TGTGCCACCAGTGACCGGACCGGGACTCGTGATCATGAGCAGTTCTTC.

This chain joins TRBV12-3 or TRBV12-4 and TRBJ2-3; tentatively, D is TRBD2 (7 bases). Trimming took 6 bases from V and 14 from J, leaving 15 bases between them. CDR3 length: 11 amino acids. The CDR3 DNA reads as TGTGCCAGCAGCCCTCGGGGGGCCCGGTATTTT. This translates into CASSPRGARYF.

The rearrangement uses TRBV25-1 and TRBJ1-2; D is undetermined. Per the germline V gene, CDR1 is MGHDK and CDR2 is SYGVNS. This CDR3 contains 14 residues. Trimming pared 1 base from V and 4 bases from J, leaving 10 bases between. CDR3 DNA: TGTGCCAGCAGTGAATCATCAAATTTCTATGGCTACACCTTC. Residues: CASSESSNFYGYTF.

The chain couples TRBV28 to TRBJ2-5, with 10 bases fitting TRBD2. The better agreement between TRBJ2-7 and the DNA end casts doubt on the J call. CDR1 is MDHEN, CDR2 SYDVKM, per germline. There are 16 residues in the CDR3. The CDR3 bases are TGTGCCAGCAGCCTTAGCGGGAGGCGGACTTCGTACGAGCAGTACTTC. This translates into CASSLSGRRTSYEQYF.

This clonotype was detected a few times. The V gene is TRBV20-1, the J gene TRBJ2-1, with 9 bases identical to TRBD1. The DNA end lines up better with TRBJ2-7; the J call may be wrong. The CDR3 spans 14 residues. Germline-derived CDR1 and CDR2 are DFQATT and SNEGSKA (reference sequence). The CDR3 loop is CSAAGQGTSYEQYF. CDR3 coding DNA: TGCAGTGCTGCGGGACAGGGAACTTCCTACGAGCAGTACTTC.